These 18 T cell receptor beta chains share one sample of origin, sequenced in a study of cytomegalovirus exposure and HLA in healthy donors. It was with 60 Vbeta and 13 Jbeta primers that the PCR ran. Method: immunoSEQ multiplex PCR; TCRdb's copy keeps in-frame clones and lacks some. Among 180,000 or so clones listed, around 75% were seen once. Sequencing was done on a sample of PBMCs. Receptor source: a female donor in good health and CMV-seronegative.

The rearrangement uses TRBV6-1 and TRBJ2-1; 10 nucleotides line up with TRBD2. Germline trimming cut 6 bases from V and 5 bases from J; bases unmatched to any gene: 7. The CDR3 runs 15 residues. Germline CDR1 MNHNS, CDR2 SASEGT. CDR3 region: CASRRSGGKNNEQFF. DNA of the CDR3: TGTGCCAGCAGGCGTAGCGGGGGGAAAAACAATGAGCAGTTCTTC.

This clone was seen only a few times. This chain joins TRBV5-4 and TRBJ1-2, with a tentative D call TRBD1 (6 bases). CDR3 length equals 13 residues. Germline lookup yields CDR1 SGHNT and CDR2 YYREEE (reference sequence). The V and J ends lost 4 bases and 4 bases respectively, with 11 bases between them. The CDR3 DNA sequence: TGTGCCAGCAGCCCCGGACAGAGCTATGGCTACACCTTC. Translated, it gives CASSPGQSYGYTF.

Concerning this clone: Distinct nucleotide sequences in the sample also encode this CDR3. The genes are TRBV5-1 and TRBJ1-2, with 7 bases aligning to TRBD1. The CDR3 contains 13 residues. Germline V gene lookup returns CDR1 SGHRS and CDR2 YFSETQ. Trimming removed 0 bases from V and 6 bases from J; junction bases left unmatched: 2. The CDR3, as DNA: TGCGCCAGCAGCTTGGCCGGACAGGATGGCTACACCTTC. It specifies CASSLAGQDGYTF.

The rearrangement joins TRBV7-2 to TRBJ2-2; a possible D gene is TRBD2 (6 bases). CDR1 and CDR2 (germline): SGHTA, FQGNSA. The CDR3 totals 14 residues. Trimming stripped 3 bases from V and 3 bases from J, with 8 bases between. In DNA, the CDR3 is TGTGCCAGCAGCTTCTCTAGCGACACCGGGGAGCTGTTTTTT. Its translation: CASSFSSDTGELFF. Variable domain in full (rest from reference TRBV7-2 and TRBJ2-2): GAGVSQSPSNKVTEKGKDVELRCDPISGHTALYWYRQSLGQGLEFLIYFQGNSAPDKSGLPSDRFSAERTGGSVSTLTIQRTQQEDSAVYLCASSFSSDTGELFFGEGSRLTVL.

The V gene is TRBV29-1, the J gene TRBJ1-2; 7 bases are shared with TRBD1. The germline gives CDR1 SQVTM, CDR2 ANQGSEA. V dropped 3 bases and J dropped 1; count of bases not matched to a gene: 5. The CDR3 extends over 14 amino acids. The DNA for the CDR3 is TGCAGCGTTGAGGGACAGCCCGATAACTATGGCTACACCTTC. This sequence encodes CSVEGQPDNYGYTF. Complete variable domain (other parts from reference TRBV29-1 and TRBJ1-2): SAVISQKPSRDICQRGTSLTIQCQVDSQVTMMFWYRQQPGQSLTLIATANQGSEATYESGFVIDKFPISRPNLTFSTLTVSNMSPEDSSIYLCSVEGQPDNYGYTFGSGTRLTVV.

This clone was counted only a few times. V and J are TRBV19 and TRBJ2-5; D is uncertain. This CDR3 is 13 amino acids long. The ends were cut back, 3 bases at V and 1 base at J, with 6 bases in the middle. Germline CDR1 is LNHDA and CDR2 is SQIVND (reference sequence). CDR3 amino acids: CASSILFQETQYF. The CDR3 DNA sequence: TGTGCCAGTAGTATCCTGTTCCAAGAGACCCAGTACTTC.

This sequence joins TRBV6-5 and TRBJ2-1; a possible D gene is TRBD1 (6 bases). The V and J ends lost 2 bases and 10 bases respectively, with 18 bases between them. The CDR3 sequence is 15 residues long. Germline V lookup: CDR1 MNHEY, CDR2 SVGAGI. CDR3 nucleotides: TGTGCCAGCAGTTACGGGGGCTATCGGAACTGGGAGCAGTTCTTC. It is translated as CASSYGGYRNWEQFF.

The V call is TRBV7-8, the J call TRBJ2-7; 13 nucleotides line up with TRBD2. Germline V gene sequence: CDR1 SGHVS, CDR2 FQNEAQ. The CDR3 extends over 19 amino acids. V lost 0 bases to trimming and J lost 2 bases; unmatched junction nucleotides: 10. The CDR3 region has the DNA TGTGCCAGCAGCTTAGCAGGGACTAGCGGGATAAGTGGGACCTACGAGCAGTACTTC. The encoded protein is CASSLAGTSGISGTYEQYF. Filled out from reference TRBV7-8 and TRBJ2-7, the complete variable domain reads GAGVSQSPRYKVAKRGQDVALRCDPISGHVSLFWYQQALGQGPEFLTYFQNEAQLDKSGLPSDRFFAERPEGSVSTLKIQRTQQEDSAVYLCASSLAGTSGISGTYEQYFGPGTRLTVT.

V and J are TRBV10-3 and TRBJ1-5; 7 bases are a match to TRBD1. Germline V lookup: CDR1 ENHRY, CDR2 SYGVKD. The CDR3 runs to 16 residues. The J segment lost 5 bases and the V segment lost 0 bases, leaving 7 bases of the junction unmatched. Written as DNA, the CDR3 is TGTGCCATCAGTGAGTCACTCGGACAGGAATATCAGCCCCAGCATTTT. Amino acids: CAISESLGQEYQPQHF.

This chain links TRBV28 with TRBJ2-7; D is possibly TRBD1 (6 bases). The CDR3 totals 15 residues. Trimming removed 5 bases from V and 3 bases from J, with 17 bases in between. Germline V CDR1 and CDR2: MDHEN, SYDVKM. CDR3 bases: TGTGCCAGCAGTCTCCCCGGACAGAAAGTCTACGAGCAGTACTTC. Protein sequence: CASSLPGQKVYEQYF.

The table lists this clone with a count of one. This chain's CDR3 is CASSMGGQVNEQYF. CDR3 bases: TGTGCCAGTAGTATGGGTGGACAGGTAAACGAGCAGTACTTC. The genes are TRBV19 and TRBJ2-7; 7 positions match TRBD1. The length of the CDR3 is 14 residues. With 3 bases clipped from V and 5 bases from J, the junction kept 7 bases outside the gene matches. Per the germline V gene, CDR1 is LNHDA and CDR2 is SQIVND (reference sequence).

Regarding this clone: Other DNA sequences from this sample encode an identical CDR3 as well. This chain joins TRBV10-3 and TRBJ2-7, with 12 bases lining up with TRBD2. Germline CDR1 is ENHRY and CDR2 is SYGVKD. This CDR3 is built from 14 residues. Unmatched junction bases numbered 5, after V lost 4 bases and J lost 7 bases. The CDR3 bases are TGTGCCATCAGTGGACTAGCGGGAGTGGATGAGCAGTACTTC. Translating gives CAISGLAGVDEQYF.

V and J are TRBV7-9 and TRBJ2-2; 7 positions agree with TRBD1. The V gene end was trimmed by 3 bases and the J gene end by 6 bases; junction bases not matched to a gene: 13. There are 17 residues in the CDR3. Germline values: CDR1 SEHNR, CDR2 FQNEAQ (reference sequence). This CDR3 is CASSFPPGQRGAGELFF. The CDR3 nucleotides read TGTGCCAGCAGCTTCCCCCCGGGACAGAGGGGTGCCGGGGAGCTGTTTTTT.

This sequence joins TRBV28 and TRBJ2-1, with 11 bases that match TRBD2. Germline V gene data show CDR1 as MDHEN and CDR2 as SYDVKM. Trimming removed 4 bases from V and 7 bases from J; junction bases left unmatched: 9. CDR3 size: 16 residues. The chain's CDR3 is CASSSETSGRRNEQFF. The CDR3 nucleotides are TGTGCCAGCAGTTCCGAAACTAGCGGGAGACGGAATGAGCAGTTCTTC.

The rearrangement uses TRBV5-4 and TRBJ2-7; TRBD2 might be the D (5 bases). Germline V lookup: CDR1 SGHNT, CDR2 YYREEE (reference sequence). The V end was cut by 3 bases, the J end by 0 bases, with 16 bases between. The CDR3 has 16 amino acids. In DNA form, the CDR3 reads TGTGCCAGCAGCTCGGGGTCGGGTTTCGGCTCCTACGAGCAGTACTTC. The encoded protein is CASSSGSGFGSYEQYF.

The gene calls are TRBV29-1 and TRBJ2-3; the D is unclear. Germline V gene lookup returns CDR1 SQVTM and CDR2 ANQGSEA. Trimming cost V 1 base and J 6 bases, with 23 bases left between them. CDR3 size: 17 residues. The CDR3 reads CSVEVPTASLGHDTQYF. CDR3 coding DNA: TGCAGCGTTGAAGTCCCGACTGCATCCCTAGGCCACGATACGCAGTATTTT.

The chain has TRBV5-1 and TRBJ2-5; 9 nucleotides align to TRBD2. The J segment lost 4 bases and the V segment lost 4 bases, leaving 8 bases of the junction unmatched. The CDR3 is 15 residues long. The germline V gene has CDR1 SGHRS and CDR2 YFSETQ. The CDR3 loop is CASSLSGSGTETQYF. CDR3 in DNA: TGCGCCAGCAGCCTTAGCGGGAGCGGGACAGAGACCCAGTACTTC.

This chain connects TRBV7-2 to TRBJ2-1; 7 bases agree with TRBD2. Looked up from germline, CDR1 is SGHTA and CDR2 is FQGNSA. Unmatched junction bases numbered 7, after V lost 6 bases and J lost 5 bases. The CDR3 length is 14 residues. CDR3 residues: CASRRLAPNNEQFF. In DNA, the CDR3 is TGTGCCAGCAGGCGACTAGCCCCAAACAATGAGCAGTTCTTC.